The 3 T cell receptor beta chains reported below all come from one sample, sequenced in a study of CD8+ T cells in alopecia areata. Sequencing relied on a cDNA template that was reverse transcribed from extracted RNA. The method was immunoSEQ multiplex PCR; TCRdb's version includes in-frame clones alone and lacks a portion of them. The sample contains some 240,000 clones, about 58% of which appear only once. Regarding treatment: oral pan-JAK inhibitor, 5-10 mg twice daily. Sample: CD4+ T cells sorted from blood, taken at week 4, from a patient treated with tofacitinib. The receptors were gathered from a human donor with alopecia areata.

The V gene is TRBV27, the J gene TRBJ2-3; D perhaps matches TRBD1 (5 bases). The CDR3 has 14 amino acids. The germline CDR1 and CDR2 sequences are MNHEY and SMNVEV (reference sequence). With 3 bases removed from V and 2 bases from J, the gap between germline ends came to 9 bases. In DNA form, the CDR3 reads TGTGCCAGCAGTTTGACAGAGATCACAGATACGCAGTATTTT. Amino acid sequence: CASSLTEITDTQYF.

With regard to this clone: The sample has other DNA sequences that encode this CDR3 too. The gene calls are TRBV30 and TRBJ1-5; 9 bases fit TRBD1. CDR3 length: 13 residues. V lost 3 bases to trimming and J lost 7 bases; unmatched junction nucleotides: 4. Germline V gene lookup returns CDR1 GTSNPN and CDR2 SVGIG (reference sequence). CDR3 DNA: TGTGCCTGGAGCCGGGACAGGGACCAGCCCCAGCATTTT. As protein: CAWSRDRDQPQHF.

CDR3 in DNA: TGCAGCGTTGAGTGGGCTAGCGGGGGGAAAGAGACCCAGTACTTC. Its protein is CSVEWASGGKETQYF. This chain links TRBV29-1 with TRBJ2-5; the match to TRBD2 covers 11 bases. J was trimmed by 3 bases and V by 3 bases; bases with no gene match: 6. This CDR3 is 15 amino acids long. Germline-derived CDR1 and CDR2 are SQVTM and ANQGSEA.